At least ten counts were recorded for the clone carrying this TCR beta chain. Germline values: CDR1 SQVTM, CDR2 ANQGSEA. CDR3 length equals 13 residues. J gave up 4 bases and V 7 bases, and 7 bases lay outside the gene matches. TCRdb ran MiXCR on the RT-PCR reads and lists one entry per CDR3 protein. The table has 550,000 to 750,000 distinct CDR3 sequences, 14% seen once. The receptor was isolated from a female donor in good health, serving as a healthy control. Sequenced material: memory CD4+ T cells from blood. This chain connects TRBV29-1 to TRBJ2-1; 7 bases align to TRBD1. The CDR3 nucleotides are TGCAGCGCCGACAGGGCCCAATACAATGAGCAGTTCTTC. Amino acids: CSADRAQYNEQFF.